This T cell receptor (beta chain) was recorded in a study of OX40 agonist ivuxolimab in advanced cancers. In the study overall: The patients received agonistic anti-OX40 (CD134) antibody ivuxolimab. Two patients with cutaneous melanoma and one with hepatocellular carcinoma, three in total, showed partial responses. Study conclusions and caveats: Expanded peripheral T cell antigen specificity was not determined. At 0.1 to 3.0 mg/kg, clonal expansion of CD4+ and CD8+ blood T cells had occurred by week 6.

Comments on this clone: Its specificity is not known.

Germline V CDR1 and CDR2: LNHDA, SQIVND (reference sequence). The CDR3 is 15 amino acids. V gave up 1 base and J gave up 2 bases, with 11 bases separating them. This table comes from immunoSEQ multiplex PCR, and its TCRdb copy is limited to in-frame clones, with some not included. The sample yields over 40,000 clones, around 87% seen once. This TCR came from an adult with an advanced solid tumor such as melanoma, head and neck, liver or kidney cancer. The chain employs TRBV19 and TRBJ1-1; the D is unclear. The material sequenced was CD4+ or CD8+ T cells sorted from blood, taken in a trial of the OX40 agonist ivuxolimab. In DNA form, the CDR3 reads TGTGCCAGTAGTATAGTAGGAGTCTTCAACACTGAAGCTTTCTTT. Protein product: CASSIVGVFNTEAFF.